These 17 T cell receptor beta chains came from one sample sequenced in a study of CD8+CD57+ T cells in acquired aplastic anemia. Using genomic DNA as the template, TCR beta VDJ and CDR3 profiling was carried out. Using its own MiXCR run on the reads, TCRdb lists one record per CDR3 protein. This table holds around 180,000 distinct CDR3 sequences, 50% to 75% found once. Input material: sorted CD4+, CD8+, or CD8+CD57+ T cells (not recorded which) from PBMCs. These receptors were obtained from a human donor in good health.

V usage is TRBV2 and J usage is TRBJ1-4; D perhaps matches TRBD1 (5 bases). Germline loops: CDR1 SNHLY, CDR2 FYNNEI. This CDR3 region has 14 residues. The V gene lost 6 bases and the J gene lost 5 bases, with 13 bases spanning the gap. The CDR3 DNA sequence: TGTGCCAGCAGATGGGAGGGACTAAATGAAAAACTGTTTTTT. Amino acids: CASRWEGLNEKLFF.

The gene calls are TRBV20-1 and TRBJ2-3; TRBD1 aligns across 11 bases. From germline, CDR1 is DFQATT and CDR2 SNEGSKA (reference sequence). With V trimmed by 6 bases and J by 1 base, 6 bases remained unmatched. The CDR3 consists of 15 residues. In nucleotides, the CDR3 is TGCAGTGCCCCAGGACAGGGGGCCCGCACAGATACGCAGTATTTT. Translation: CSAPGQGARTDTQYF.

The rearrangement uses TRBV7-2 and TRBJ2-5; TRBD1 aligns across 8 bases. The CDR3 sequence is 16 residues long. V dropped 5 bases and J dropped 4; count of bases not matched to a gene: 12. Germline V gene sequence: CDR1 SGHTA, CDR2 FQGNSA. The DNA of the CDR3 is TGTGCCAGCAGCCCCCCCCGGACAGGGAGTCTAGAGACCCAGTACTTC. Its protein product is CASSPPRTGSLETQYF.

This clonotype was counted ten times or more. CDR3 DNA: TGTGCCAGCAGAGATAGCGGGAGGGCCAAGGATGAGCAGTTCTTC. Protein sequence: CASRDSGRAKDEQFF. The chain employs TRBV7-9 and TRBJ2-1, with 11 nucleotides matching TRBD2. This CDR3 has 15 amino acids. Per germline, CDR1 SEHNR and CDR2 FQNEAQ (reference sequence). V trimming: 6 bases; J trimming: 8 bases; junction bases outside the gene matches: 9. The full variable domain, its missing parts supplied by reference TRBV7-9 and TRBJ2-1, is DTGVSQNPRHKITKRGQNVTFRCDPISEHNRLYWYRQTLGQGPEFLTYFQNEAQLEKSRLLSDRFSAERPKGSFSTLEIQRTEQGDSAMYLCASRDSGRAKDEQFFGPGTRLTVL.

This clonotype was counted many times. This sequence joins TRBV6-1 and TRBJ2-7, with unresolved D. The CDR3 loop spans 12 amino acids. Germline lookup yields CDR1 MNHNS and CDR2 SASEGT. The germline V and J ends were trimmed by 8 bases and 3 bases, with 11 bases remaining between them. CDR3 DNA sequence: TGTGCCAGCCGAGGTAGCAACTACGAGCAGTACTTC. Translating gives CASRGSNYEQYF.

This chain links TRBV15 with TRBJ2-2; D gene uncertain. The V gene lost 0 bases and the J gene lost 6 bases, with 8 bases spanning the gap. The CDR3 sequence is 14 residues long. Germline-derived CDR1 and CDR2 are LNHNV and YYDKDF (reference sequence). The CDR3 reads CATSRESRAGELFF. CDR3 nucleotides: TGTGCCACCAGCAGAGAGTCTAGGGCCGGGGAGCTGTTTTTT.

In its sample, this clonotype was seen a few times. The chain is built from TRBV7-2 and TRBJ2-5; TRBD1 matches 10 bases. The CDR3 is 16 residues long. V was clipped by 4 bases and J by 1 base; unmatched bases: 6. CDR1 is SGHTA, CDR2 FQGNSA, per germline. In DNA, the CDR3 is TGTGCCAGCAGCTCAGCCGGGACAGGGGCCCAAGAGACCCAGTACTTC. This codes for CASSSAGTGAQETQYF.

The chain carries TRBV7-2 and TRBJ2-7; tentatively, D is TRBD1 (7 bases). The length of the CDR3 is 14 residues. The germline V gene encodes CDR1 SGHTA and CDR2 FQGNSA. Trimming left V 4 bases short and J 6 bases short, with 16 bases between. The CDR3 reads CASSSYRGGSEQYF. CDR3 coding DNA: TGTGCCAGCAGCTCCTACAGGGGAGGCAGCGAGCAGTACTTC.

The chain recombines TRBV7-9 with TRBJ2-3; D gene ambiguous. CDR3 length: 15 residues. Germline CDR1 is SEHNR and CDR2 is FQNEAQ (reference sequence). With 3 bases removed from V and 0 bases from J, the gap between germline ends came to 10 bases. The CDR3, as DNA: TGTGCCAGCAGCTTCCTGGGAAGTAGCACAGATACGCAGTATTTT. This codes for CASSFLGSSTDTQYF. The full variable domain, rest sourced from reference TRBV7-9 and TRBJ2-3, is DTGVSQNPRHKITKRGQNVTFRCDPISEHNRLYWYRQTLGQGPEFLTYFQNEAQLEKSRLLSDRFSAERPKGSFSTLEIQRTEQGDSAMYLCASSFLGSSTDTQYFGPGTRLTVL.

This clonotype has ten or more counts. The chain uses TRBV4-3 and TRBJ2-3; D might be TRBD1 (5 bases). The length of the CDR3 is 15 residues. V was cut by 0 bases and J by 0 bases, with 7 bases left in between. From germline, CDR1 is LGHNA and CDR2 YSLEER. DNA for the CDR3: TGCGCCAGCAGCCAAGATGGGGCAAGCACAGATACGCAGTATTTT. Its protein is CASSQDGASTDTQYF.

This clonotype was counted many times. This rearrangement joins TRBV4-3 to TRBJ2-3; D is perhaps TRBD1 (5 bases). This CDR3 has 15 amino acids. The germline CDR1 and CDR2 sequences are LGHNA and YSLEER. V was clipped by 0 bases and J by 3 bases, with 10 bases between them. In nucleotides, the CDR3 is TGCGCCAGCAGCCAAGAGTCAGGGTGGACAGATACGCAGTATTTT. Translating it yields CASSQESGWTDTQYF.

The chain couples TRBV9 to TRBJ2-3; D is perhaps TRBD1 (5 bases). Trimming stripped 5 bases from V and 2 bases from J, with 18 bases between. This CDR3 is built from 16 residues. The germline V gene has CDR1 SGDLS and CDR2 YYNGEE. CDR3 residues: CASSIGAGDDTDTQYF. The CDR3 coding sequence is TGTGCCAGCAGTATTGGGGCAGGAGACGACACAGATACGCAGTATTTT. Supplemented by reference TRBV9 and TRBJ2-3, the full variable domain reads DSGVTQTPKHLITATGQRVTLRCSPRSGDLSVYWYQQSLDQGLQFLIQYYNGEERAKGNILERFSAQQFPDLHSELNLSSLELGDSALYFCASSIGAGDDTDTQYFGPGTRLTVL.

This sequence joins TRBV7-9 and TRBJ1-2, with 10 bases identical to TRBD1. V shed 3 bases, J shed 3 bases, and the junction held 4 bases outside the gene matches. The length of the CDR3 is 15 residues. Germline CDR1 reads SEHNR; CDR2 reads FQNEAQ (reference sequence). CDR3 protein: CASSLDRGLDYGYTF. The CDR3 DNA reads as TGTGCCAGCAGCTTGGACAGGGGGTTGGACTATGGCTACACCTTC.

This clonotype appeared many times. The chain carries TRBV19 and TRBJ2-5; D gene uncertain. CDR3 length: 13 amino acids. Trimming left V 5 bases short and J 3 bases short, with 10 bases between. Germline CDR1 reads LNHDA; CDR2 reads SQIVND (reference sequence). The CDR3 region has the DNA TGTGCCAGTAGTGGCTGGTTTGAAGAGACCCAGTACTTC. Protein: CASSGWFEETQYF.

The chain is built from TRBV20-1 and TRBJ2-3; TRBD2 matches at 11 bases. The CDR3 covers 14 residues. V shed 6 bases, J shed 0 bases, and the junction held 2 bases outside the gene matches. In germline, CDR1 is DFQATT, CDR2 SNEGSKA (reference sequence). Here the CDR3 DNA reads TGCAGTGCGCGGACTAGCGGGAGCACAGATACGCAGTATTTT. Translated, it gives CSARTSGSTDTQYF.

The rearrangement uses TRBV20-1 and TRBJ2-7; maybe TRBD1 (6 bases). With 4 bases removed from V and 0 bases from J, the gap between germline ends came to 10 bases. This CDR3 spans 13 amino acids. Germline-derived CDR1 and CDR2 are DFQATT and SNEGSKA (reference sequence). The CDR3 is CSATVDSSYEQYF. In DNA, the CDR3 is TGCAGTGCTACCGTGGACAGCTCCTACGAGCAGTACTTC.

There are a few counts of this clonotype. The V call is TRBV28, the J call TRBJ2-2, with 11 bases identical to TRBD2. Germline V gives CDR1 MDHEN, CDR2 SYDVKM. V trimming: 5 bases; J trimming: 0 bases; junction bases outside the gene matches: 2. The CDR3 runs to 16 residues. The CDR3 is CASSETSGTNTGELFF. In DNA form, the CDR3 reads TGTGCCAGCAGTGAGACTAGCGGGACGAACACCGGGGAGCTGTTTTTT.